A selection of T cell receptor beta chains follows, all from one sample in a study of T cell responses to AZD1222 COVID-19 vaccine. Profiling relied on immunoSEQ multiplex PCR, and the TCRdb table lists in-frame clones only, not all of them. Recorded for this sample: about 140,000 clones. Sample: peripheral blood. These receptors were obtained from an adult in good health. Each CDR3 is given with its conserved first and last residue. A D gene is named only where the DNA matches it firmly.

TRBV5-6	NA	TRBJ2-3	TGTGCCAGCAGCTCAGATACAGATACGCAGTATTTT	CASSSDTDTQYF
TRBV19	NA	TRBJ2-7	TGTGCCAGTAGTACCCCGGGGCTAATCTACGAGCAGTACTTC	CASSTPGLIYEQYF
TRBV2	TRBD1	TRBJ1-4	TGTGCCAGCAGTGCACCTGACCGCGACAGGGATGAAAAACTGTTTTTT	CASSAPDRDRDEKLFF
TRBV28	NA	TRBJ1-5	TGTGCCAGCAGTTTAGTTCGGGGCAATCAGCCCCAGCATTTT	CASSLVRGNQPQHF
TRBV19	NA	TRBJ1-1	TGTGCCAGTAGCCCCATTATATCTGGGGAGAACACTGAAGCTTTCTTT	CASSPIISGENTEAFF
TRBV19	TRBD1	TRBJ1-1	TGTGCCAGTAGTATATACAGGGGGCGCGGGTCGCCGAACACTGAAGCTTTCTTT	CASSIYRGRGSPNTEAFF
TRBV6-6	NA	TRBJ1-6	TGTGCCAGCATGGAGGGTTATTCACCCCTCCACTTT	CASMEGYSPLHF
TRBV6-4	NA	TRBJ1-2	TGTGCCAGCAAGCCCCGGGACACCGAGACCTATGGCTACACCTTC	CASKPRDTETYGYTF
TRBV11-2	TRBD1	TRBJ1-1	TGTGCCAGCAGCCCCGACAGGGGGCTTCTTATGAACACTGAAGCTTTCTTT	CASSPDRGLLMNTEAFF
TRBV4-2	NA	TRBJ2-7	TGTGCCAGCAGCCGAAAGGCATTGGCACCCGGCGCCTACGAGCAGTACTTC	CASSRKALAPGAYEQYF
TRBV25-1	NA	TRBJ1-4	TGTGCCAGCAGGCCCCGGACAGATGGGGAAAAACTGTTTTTT	CASRPRTDGEKLFF
TRBV19	NA	TRBJ2-5	TGTGCCAGTAGTAGGGGGGCGAGTCGGACCCAAGAGACCCAGTACTTC	CASSRGASRTQETQYF
TRBV3-1/TRBV3-2	NA	TRBJ2-7	TGTGCCAGCAGCCTGGGGACATCCTACGAGCAGTACTTC	CASSLGTSYEQYF
TRBV7-3	NA	TRBJ1-2	TGTGCCAGCAGCTCAACGCGGCAGCAAGGCTACACCTTC	CASSSTRQQGYTF
TRBV24-1	NA	TRBJ2-2	TGTGCCAACGCAACAGGTGGAAAAACCGGGGAGCTGTTTTTT	CANATGGKTGELFF
TRBV7-8	NA	TRBJ1-6	TGTGCCAGCAGCTTCGGACGGGGGGACCCTTCACCCCTCCACTTT	CASSFGRGDPSPLHF
TRBV5-8	NA	TRBJ1-4	TGTGCCAGCAGCTTGGCCTCGGGAGGTACTAATGAAAAACTGTTTTTT	CASSLASGGTNEKLFF
TRBV28	NA	TRBJ1-3	TGTGCCAGCAGTTCGGGGTTCCGAGGAAACACCATATATTTT	CASSSGFRGNTIYF
TRBV19	NA	TRBJ2-1	TGTGCCAGTAGGGATCGGGGAGCCCCCGCCAATGAGCAGTTCTTC	CASRDRGAPANEQFF
TRBV27	NA	TRBJ2-1	TGTGCCAGCAGTTTGGAGGGTAGCTCCTACAATGAGCAGTTCTTC	CASSLEGSSYNEQFF
TRBV5-1	TRBD2	TRBJ2-3	TGCGCCAGCAGCGTTCTACCGTCGGCTAGCGGGGCGGGTACGCAGTATTTT	CASSVLPSASGAGTQYF
TRBV7-8	TRBD1	TRBJ2-7	TGTGCCAGCAGGGAGACAGGGGGATCCTACGAGCAGTACTTC	CASRETGGSYEQYF
TRBV5-1	NA	TRBJ2-5	TGCGCCAGCAGCTTGGGAGCCGAGTCCAGGGGCTCAGAGACCCAGTACTTC	CASSLGAESRGSETQYF
TRBV5-4	NA	TRBJ2-2	TGTGCCAGCAGCTTGTTCAACAGGGAGGACACCGGGGAGCTGTTTTTT	CASSLFNREDTGELFF
TRBV6-5	TRBD2	TRBJ2-1	TGTGCCAGCAGTTACTCTAGCGGGAACTACAATGAGCAGTTCTTC	CASSYSSGNYNEQFF
TRBV7-2	NA	TRBJ2-7	TGTGCCAGCAGCCCAGCCTACCTAAGTTACGAGCAGTACTTC	CASSPAYLSYEQYF
TRBV12-3/TRBV12-4	NA	TRBJ1-1	TGTGCCAGCAGCCGCCACAGGAACACTGAAGCTTTCTTT	CASSRHRNTEAFF
TRBV28	NA	TRBJ2-7	TGTGCCAGCAGTTTTATGGGTCGGGCAGGGCTTGATTACGAGCAGTACTTC	CASSFMGRAGLDYEQYF
TRBV7-3	NA	TRBJ1-3	TGTGCCAGCAGCACCGGGGCCTCGGACACCATATATTTT	CASSTGASDTIYF
TRBV18	TRBD1	TRBJ1-3	TGTGCCAGCTCACCAACCAGAGGACAGGAAGCCTCTGGAAACACCATATATTTT	CASSPTRGQEASGNTIYF
TRBV6-5	TRBD2	TRBJ2-7	TGTGCCAGCAGGCCTAGCGGGGGCCCGGGCGAGCAGTACTTC	CASRPSGGPGEQYF
TRBV13	NA	TRBJ2-7	TGTGCCAGCAGCTTGGCCGGGACACCTCCCTACGAGCAGTACTTC	CASSLAGTPPYEQYF
TRBV18	TRBD1	TRBJ2-5	TGTGCCAGCTCAAATTTCCAGGACAGGGACACCGGCACCCAGTACTTC	CASSNFQDRDTGTQYF
TRBV19	TRBD1	TRBJ2-2	TGTGCCAGTAGTATAACAGGGGCCGGGGAGCTGTTTTTT	CASSITGAGELFF
TRBV10-3	NA	TRBJ1-2	TGTGCCATCAGCCAAGACACCAATAACTATGGCTACACCTTC	CAISQDTNNYGYTF
TRBV19	TRBD1	TRBJ2-7	TGTGCCAGTAGTCCCGGGACAGGGTCCTACGAGCAGTACTTC	CASSPGTGSYEQYF
TRBV6-5	TRBD1	TRBJ1-4	TGTGCCAGCAGGAACGACAGGGGTGTTGAAAAACTGTTTTTT	CASRNDRGVEKLFF
TRBV14	TRBD2	TRBJ2-1	TGTGCCAGCAGCCTATTGGGAAGCGGGGGGCACAATGAGCAGTTCTTC	CASSLLGSGGHNEQFF
TRBV6-1	NA	TRBJ1-1	TGTGCCAGCAGAGACCAGGGGAGGGCGAACACTGAAGCTTTCTTT	CASRDQGRANTEAFF
TRBV4-1	NA	TRBJ2-7	TGCGCCAGCAGCCAAGTATCACCCCATGGAGACGAGCAGTACTTC	CASSQVSPHGDEQYF
TRBV29-1	TRBD1	TRBJ1-1	TGCAGCGTTGACCGGACAGGGGTGACTGAAGCTTTCTTT	CSVDRTGVTEAFF
TRBV14	TRBD2	TRBJ2-1	TGTGCCAGCAGCCAAGAATTAAGCGGGGGTCCCAATGAGCAGTTCTTC	CASSQELSGGPNEQFF
TRBV3-1/TRBV3-2	NA	TRBJ1-1	TGTGCCAGCAGCCGAAAGACCGGGACCCGGTCCTGGAACACTGAAGCTTTCTTT	CASSRKTGTRSWNTEAFF
TRBV11-3	NA	TRBJ2-7	TGTGCCAGCAGCTTAGCCTACGAGCAGTACTTC	CASSLAYEQYF
TRBV13	TRBD2	TRBJ2-5	TGTGCCAGCAGCCTAGGACTAGCGGGGGATGAGACCCAGTACTTC	CASSLGLAGDETQYF
TRBV19	NA	TRBJ2-2	TGTGCCAGTCGGTATCAGGGCACCGGGGAGCTGTTTTTT	CASRYQGTGELFF
TRBV7-9	TRBD2	TRBJ2-3	TGTGCCAGCAGCCGCGGACTAGCGGGCCCAAGGGATACGCAGTATTTT	CASSRGLAGPRDTQYF
TRBV7-2	NA	TRBJ1-6	TGTGCCAGCAGCTTGGGGACATCGGCTTTGTCACCCCTCCACTTT	CASSLGTSALSPLHF
TRBV6-1	NA	TRBJ2-7	TGTGCCAGCAGTGAAGTAAGCTTCTCCTACGAGCAGTACTTC	CASSEVSFSYEQYF
TRBV5-1	NA	TRBJ2-6	TGCGCCAGCAGCCCGAGTGGGGGGCTGGGGGCCAACGTCCTGACTTTC	CASSPSGGLGANVLTF
TRBV9	TRBD1	TRBJ1-2	TGTGCCAGCAGAGACAGGGGAGGGGGAAACTATGGCTACACCTTC	CASRDRGGGNYGYTF
TRBV5-1	TRBD1	TRBJ1-4	TGCGCCAGCAGCCCGGGACAGGAAAAACTGTTTTTT	CASSPGQEKLFF
TRBV18	TRBD1	TRBJ1-1	TGTGCCAGCTCGCGACAGGGGGCGGACACTGAAGCTTTCTTT	CASSRQGADTEAFF